The 13 T cell receptor beta chains listed next were all sequenced from one sample in a study of regulatory T cells in long-lasting Graves disease (dated by TCRdb to the early 2020s). According to the study, the label for this sample's time point signals: persistent/refractory GD, antithyroid drugs over 5 years with positive TRAb. For both TCR sequencing and RNA sequencing, RNA was extracted from PBMCs in TRIzol. The method was multiplex PCR. The instrument given in TCRdb is Illumina HiSeq 4000. To build TCR beta libraries, CDR3 regions were amplified by Arm-PCR using iRepertoire HTBI primers. In-frame beta chains were kept once TCRdb had trimmed the public reads at Q25 with fastp and called clones with MiXCR. One record per CDR3 amino acid sequence lists the most common genes and DNA. The sample includes a few hundred thousand distinct CDR3 sequences, with about a quarter observed a single time. The top ten clones comprise about a quarter of the sample.

The input for sequencing was peripheral blood mononuclear cells (PBMCs), taken when the disease was refractory, from a patient treated with antithyroid drugs. The receptors here all came from a female donor with Graves disease.

V is TRBV7-3 and J is TRBJ2-2, with 7 bases that match TRBD1. Per germline, CDR1 SGHTA and CDR2 FQGTGA. CDR3 length equals 18 residues. V was pared by 5 bases and J by 1 base, with 13 bases of the junction left unmatched. The CDR3 nucleotides read TGTGCCAGCAGCCCCAGCAGCCCGAGGACAGGGAACACCGGGGAGCTGTTTTTT. Protein sequence: CASSPSSPRTGNTGELFF. Filled out from reference TRBV7-3 and TRBJ2-2, the complete variable domain reads GAGVSQTPSNKVTEKGKYVELRCDPISGHTALYWYRQSLGQGPEFLIYFQGTGAADDSGLPNDRFFAVRPEGSVSTLKIQRTERGDSAVYLCASSPSSPRTGNTGELFFGEGSRLTVL.

The chain has TRBV27 and TRBJ2-3, with TRBD2 as a possible D gene (5 bases). In germline, CDR1 is MNHEY, CDR2 SMNVEV (reference sequence). The ends were cut back, 6 bases at V and 0 bases at J, with 10 bases in the middle. This CDR3 spans 14 amino acids. DNA of the CDR3: TGTGCCAGCAGCCTGGACTTTAGCACAGATACGCAGTATTTT. The encoded protein is CASSLDFSTDTQYF.

This clonotype was observed at least ten times. This chain connects TRBV28 to TRBJ2-7; maybe TRBD2 (6 bases). The CDR3 is 13 residues long. Trimming removed 6 bases from V and 4 bases from J, with 13 bases in between. CDR1 is MDHEN and CDR2 is SYDVKM in the germline V gene. The CDR3 spells CASSQDSGYEQYF. The CDR3 DNA follows: TGTGCCAGCAGCCAAGATAGCGGTTACGAGCAGTACTTC.

The CDR3 reads CASSHSGTSAVEQYF. The DNA of the CDR3 is TGTGCCAGCAGCCATTCCGGGACTAGCGCCGTCGAGCAGTACTTC. The chain carries TRBV14 and TRBJ2-7, with TRBD2 matching 10 bases. The germline V gene encodes CDR1 SGHDN and CDR2 FVKESK. V gave up 3 bases and J gave up 6 bases; unmatched junction bases: 8. CDR3 length equals 15 residues.

Ten or more counts support this clonotype. The rearrangement links TRBV24-1 to TRBJ1-5; D perhaps matches TRBD1 (6 bases). Germline V gene lookup returns CDR1 KGHDR and CDR2 SFDVKD. V lost 2 bases and J 6 bases, leaving 13 bases between the germline ends. This CDR3 has 15 residues. The CDR3 DNA is TGTGCCACCAGTGATTCTACAGGGAAGGGTCAGCCCCAGCATTTT. Residues: CATSDSTGKGQPQHF.

The gene calls are TRBV11-2 and TRBJ1-5; TRBD1 is a possible D gene (6 bases). CDR1 is SGHAT and CDR2 is FQNNGV in the germline V gene. CDR3 length: 14 residues. Trimming took 0 bases from V and 7 from J, leaving 10 bases between them. In DNA form, the CDR3 reads TGTGCCAGCAGCTTAGAGGGGGGGCCCCAGCCCCAGCATTTT. It encodes CASSLEGGPQPQHF.

The gene calls are TRBV4-1 and TRBJ1-5; a weak D match, TRBD1 (5 bases). Germline CDR1 is MGHRA and CDR2 is YSYEKL. This CDR3 region has 17 residues. V was cut by 2 bases and J by 5 bases, with 19 bases left in between. The CDR3 spells CASSQPPRGVGDQPQHF. The CDR3 nucleotides read TGCGCCAGCAGCCAACCACCACGAGGGGTTGGTGATCAGCCCCAGCATTTT.

The chain employs TRBV5-6 and TRBJ1-1; perhaps TRBD1 as D (6 bases). V was clipped by 4 bases and J by 5 bases, with 12 bases between them. This CDR3 comprises 13 residues. Germline V gene sequence: CDR1 SGHDT, CDR2 YYEEEE. CDR3 amino acids: CASSPTGKTEAFF. The CDR3 DNA is TGTGCCAGCAGCCCAACAGGGAAGACTGAAGCTTTCTTT. Variable domain in full (rest from reference TRBV5-6 and TRBJ1-1): DAGVTQSPTHLIKTRGQQVTLRCSPKSGHDTVSWYQQALGQGPQFIFQYYEEEERQRGNFPDRFSGHQFPNYSSELNVNALLLGDSALYLCASSPTGKTEAFFGQGTRLTVV.

V gene TRBV5-1 combines with J gene TRBJ2-2; D perhaps matches TRBD1 (5 bases). CDR1 is SGHRS and CDR2 is YFSETQ in the germline V gene. The CDR3 sequence is 15 residues long. V gave up 6 bases and J gave up 0 bases, with 12 bases separating them. The chain's CDR3 is CASKLDSSNTGELFF. CDR3 DNA: TGCGCCAGCAAGCTAGACAGCTCGAACACCGGGGAGCTGTTTTTT.

This clonotype was observed a handful of times. The V and J genes are TRBV3-1 and TRBJ1-2, with D possibly being TRBD1 (6 bases). The germline V and J ends were trimmed by 2 bases and 4 bases, with 11 bases remaining between them. The CDR3 is made up of 14 amino acids. Per germline, CDR1 LGHDT and CDR2 YNNKEL (reference sequence). The CDR3 nucleotides are TGTGCCAGCAGCCAAAGGACAGCACCCTATGGCTACACCTTC. Amino acid sequence: CASSQRTAPYGYTF.

This clonotype was recorded a few times. The chain recombines TRBV19 with TRBJ1-1, with TRBD1 matching over 9 bases. Unmatched junction bases numbered 15, after V lost 7 bases and J lost 3 bases. This CDR3 has 17 amino acids. Looked up from germline, CDR1 is LNHDA and CDR2 is SQIVND (reference sequence). The CDR3, as DNA: TGTGCCAGTACCAAGAGGGACAGGGTGGCGTCGCACACTGAAGCTTTCTTT. Protein: CASTKRDRVASHTEAFF.

This clonotype was counted many times. The chain joins TRBV30 to TRBJ1-4, with D perhaps matching TRBD1 (5 bases). V lost 4 bases and J 5 bases, leaving 11 bases between the germline ends. CDR3 size: 13 residues. CDR1 GTSNPN and CDR2 SVGIG come from the germline V gene (reference sequence). The CDR3 DNA reads as TGTGCCTGGATGGGGCAGAAGAATGAAAAACTGTTTTTT. Translating it yields CAWMGQKNEKLFF.

The chain recombines TRBV28 with TRBJ2-7, with 12 bases aligning to TRBD2. CDR1 and CDR2 from the germline V gene are MDHEN and SYDVKM. Trimming cost V 5 bases and J 5 bases; bases outside gene matches: 7. The CDR3 consists of 15 residues. The CDR3 protein is CASSEPSGRAHEQYF. CDR3 in DNA: TGTGCCAGCAGTGAGCCTAGCGGGAGGGCCCACGAGCAGTACTTC.